The TCR beta chain under discussion was sequenced for a study of Ad26.COV2.S vaccination and SARS-CoV-2 variants. Looking at the study overall: The donor was enrolled in the Ad26.COV2.S arm of the COV1001 trial. Ad26.COV2.S given intramuscularly, once or twice 56 days apart.

The protocol was immunoSEQ multiplex PCR, while the TCRdb copy is restricted to in-frame clones and leaves out a portion. The sample contains about 440,000 clones, around 90% of which appear only once. Treatment in this sample: around 19 received Ad26.COV2.S at low or high dose, single or two shots; 5 received placebo; per-sample allocation not given. Samples were taken on day 63 after the first vaccine or placebo injection. Boston supplied an adult donor aged 18-55 years. The vaccine delivered Wuhan-strain SARS-CoV-2 spike through an Ad26 vector. The CDR3 sequence is 14 residues long. Per germline, CDR1 MDHEN and CDR2 SYDVKM. After removal of 6 bases from V and 7 bases from J, the junction contained 5 bases not matched to a gene.

The sequence was obtained from a person between 18 and 60 years old who received the Ad26.COV2.S COVID-19 vaccine or a placebo. Here the sequenced sample was peripheral blood, taken in a trial of Ad26.COV2.S vaccine versus placebo. This chain links TRBV28 with TRBJ2-1; 11 nucleotides align to TRBD2. DNA of the CDR3: TGTGCCAGCAGGACTAGCGGGATTGAGAATGAGCAGTTCTTC. Its translation: CASRTSGIENEQFF.